This T cell receptor (beta chain) was identified in a study of blood T cell repertoires in COVID-19. The overall study: T cells, B-cell-depleted T cells, or PBMCs provided the cDNA or gDNA that served as material.

Authors' data handling: From reference gene primer amplification, estimates of nucleated cell counts were derived. This table comes from immunoSEQ multiplex PCR, and its TCRdb copy is limited to in-frame clones, with some not included. The V and J calls and clone size come from that table; D and trimming were worked out from the DNA. The sample carries over 150,000 clones, approximately 84% recorded once. Input material: peripheral blood. The clonotype was recovered from a man aged 65-85 years with active or convalescent COVID-19.

The CDR3 sequence is CASSLNGQLYEQYF. CDR3 DNA sequence: TGTGCCAGTAGCCTAAACGGACAGCTCTACGAGCAGTACTTC. The chain combines TRBV19 with TRBJ2-7; perhaps TRBD1 as D (6 bases). The V and J ends lost 6 bases and 3 bases respectively, with 15 bases between them. This CDR3 spans 14 amino acids. Germline CDR1 reads LNHDA; CDR2 reads SQIVND (reference sequence). Using reference TRBV19 and TRBJ2-7 for the parts outside the CDR3, the full variable domain is DGGITQSPKYLFRKEGQNVTLSCEQNLNHDAMYWYRQDPGQGLRLIYYSQIVNDFQKGDIAEGYSVSREKKESFPLTVTSAQKNPTAFYLCASSLNGQLYEQYFGPGTRLTVT.